The 9 T cell receptor beta chains below all came from one sample that was sequenced in a study of CD8+ T cells in alopecia areata. After isolation, RNA underwent reverse transcription to generate cDNA as the sequencing template. Generated by immunoSEQ multiplex PCR, the TCRdb table keeps only in-frame clones and is missing some. The sample contains around 300,000 clones, none of them singletons. Sorting of pooled cutaneous lymph node cells used CD4, CD8alpha, NKG2D, NKG2ACE and other markers. Sequencing input: CD4+ T cells sorted from a lymph node. The receptors here all came from a C3H/HeJ mouse with alopecia areata. For this strain, the MHC haplotype corresponds to H2-k.

On this clone: Each gene name is a mouse one. The read is 4 residues too short to cover the CDR3 end, so that end is filled in from the germline J gene. The identical CDR3 is also encoded by other nucleotide sequences in the sample. V is TRBV5 and J is TRBJ2-7; TRBD1 aligns across 9 bases. Germline loops: CDR1 LGHNA, CDR2 YNLKQL (reference sequence). The CDR3 sequence is 15 residues long. V shed 0 bases and J 3 bases; nucleotides not matched to a gene: 3. Incomplete CDR3 DNA: TGTGCCAGCAGCCAAGATGACAGGGGGGGCTAT. Amino acids: CASSQDDRGGY. The complete CDR3 protein is CASSQDDRGGYEQYF.

This clone has more than one count but fewer than ten. Gene and germline names: mouse. The CDR3 end falls 4 residues outside the read, so it is completed with the germline J gene. The chain employs TRBV13-1 and TRBJ1-1, with D perhaps matching TRBD1 (6 bases). V gave up 2 bases and J gave up 3 bases, with 8 bases separating them. The germline V gene has CDR1 NSHNY and CDR2 SYGAGN. CDR3 length equals 13 residues. The part of the CDR3 DNA that was read is TGTGCCAGCAGTGACGGGACATACACA. Translated, it gives CASSDGTYT. The entire CDR3 protein reads CASSDGTYTEVFF.

This clone was observed many times. All gene names here are mouse names. From the germline J gene comes the end of the CDR3, since the read stops 4 residues before it. The chain carries TRBV17 and TRBJ1-2, with D possibly being TRBD1 (5 bases). The CDR3 has 15 residues. V was cut by 6 bases and J by 2 bases, with 16 bases left in between. From germline, CDR1 is MNHDT and CDR2 YYDKIL. Partial CDR3 DNA: TGTGCTAGCAGCAATCACGGACACTCTAACTCC. It yields the protein CASSNHGHSNS. The CDR3, in full, reads CASSNHGHSNSDYTF.

Concerning this clone: The germline and genes are mouse ones. The read terminates 4 residues ahead of where the CDR3 ends, so the germline J gene completes it. The chain is built from TRBV13-1 and TRBJ1-1; 7 bases line up with TRBD1. V dropped 3 bases and J dropped 3; count of bases not matched to a gene: 5. CDR1 is NSHNY and CDR2 is SYGAGN in the germline V gene. This CDR3 is built from 14 residues. The CDR3 sequence is CASSANRGDTEVFF. Partial CDR3 DNA: TGTGCCAGCAGTGCCAACAGGGGAGACACA.

Concerning this clone itself: The gene symbols are mouse symbols. From the germline J gene comes the end of the CDR3, since the read stops 4 residues before it. The chain employs TRBV13-2 and TRBJ2-2; TRBD2 matches 9 bases. CDR1 and CDR2 from the germline V gene are NNHNN and SYGAGS (reference sequence). The CDR3 consists of 17 residues. Trimming cost V 0 bases and J 1 base; bases outside gene matches: 4. Incomplete CDR3 DNA: TGTGCCAGCGGTGATGCCCTGGGGGGGGAAAACACCGGG. It translates to CASGDALGGENTG. The entire CDR3 reads CASGDALGGENTGQLYF.

Comments on this clone: Gene and germline names: mouse. The read is 4 residues too short to cover the CDR3 end, so that end is filled in from the germline J gene. The genes are TRBV14 and TRBJ2-4; 12 bases fit TRBD2. CDR3 length: 15 amino acids. From germline, CDR1 is SGHDT and CDR2 FRDEAV. The DNA read from the CDR3 is TGTGCCAGCAGTCCGACTGGGGGGGCCGCGAAC. Translation: CASSPTGGAAN. The whole CDR3 sequence is CASSPTGGAANTLYF. The whole variable domain, remainder taken from reference TRBV14 and TRBJ2-4, is EAGVTQSPRYAVLQEGQAVSFWCDPISGHDTLYWYQQPRDQGPQLLVYFRDEAVIDNSQLPSDRFSAVRPKGTNSTLKIQSAKQGDTATYLCASSPTGGAANTLYFGAGTRLSVL.

Concerning this clone: Germline and genes here are mouse. The sequenced fragment ends 4 residues before the CDR3 boundary, so the rest is inferred from the germline J gene. The V call is TRBV13-1, the J call TRBJ2-3, with unresolved D. The CDR3 spans 16 residues. V was pared by 2 bases and J by 0 bases, with 13 bases between. CDR1 and CDR2 from the germline V gene are NSHNY and SYGAGN. The CDR3 bases that were read are TGTGCCAGCAGTGAGCCCAGGAACCCTAGTGCAGAA. This encodes CASSEPRNPSAE. The entire CDR3 reads CASSEPRNPSAETLYF.

This clone was seen more than once but under ten times. Mouse gene names and germline throughout. The DNA ends 4 residues before the CDR3 does, and the rest of the CDR3 is filled in from the germline J gene. The rearrangement joins TRBV19 to TRBJ2-1, with 9 bases that match TRBD2. The junction had 6 bases not matched to a gene; V was cut back by 4 bases and J by 4 bases. This CDR3 comprises 15 residues. Germline V gene data show CDR1 as FNHDT and CDR2 as SITEND (reference sequence). CDR3 bases read: TGTGCCAGCAGTCAAACTGGGGGGAGGTATGCT. This gives the protein CASSQTGGRYA. The full CDR3 reads CASSQTGGRYAEQFF.

Remarks on this clone: A much larger clone is a single base away; this may be a read error. Gene labels here are mouse ones. The read ends 4 residues early relative to the CDR3; the germline J gene fills the gap. The same CDR3 can be traced to other DNA sequences in this sample. The genes are TRBV2 and TRBJ2-3, with D possibly being TRBD2 (7 bases). The length of the CDR3 is 16 residues. In germline, CDR1 is LGHNA, CDR2 YSYQKL. Trimming took 0 bases from V and 0 from J, leaving 10 bases between them. CDR3 protein: CASSQDWGASAETLYF. The sequenced CDR3 bases are TGTGCCAGCAGCCAAGATTGGGGGGCTAGTGCAGAA.